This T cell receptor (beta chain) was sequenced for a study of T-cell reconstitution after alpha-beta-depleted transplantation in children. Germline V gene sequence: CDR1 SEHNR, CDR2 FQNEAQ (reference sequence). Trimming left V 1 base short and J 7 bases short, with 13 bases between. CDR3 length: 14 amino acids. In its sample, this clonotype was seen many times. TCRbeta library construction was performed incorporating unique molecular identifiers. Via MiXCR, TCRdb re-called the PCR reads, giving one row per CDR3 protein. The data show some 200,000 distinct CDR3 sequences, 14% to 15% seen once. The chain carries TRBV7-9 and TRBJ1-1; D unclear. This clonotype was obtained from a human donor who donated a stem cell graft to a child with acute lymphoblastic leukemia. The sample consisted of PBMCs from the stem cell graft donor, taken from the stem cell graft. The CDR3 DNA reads TGTGCCAGCAGCTTAGAAGTTCGGGCTAGTGAAGCTTTCTTT. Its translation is CASSLEVRASEAFF.